This TCR beta chain was obtained from a study of cytomegalovirus exposure and HLA in healthy donors. Vbeta (60) and Jbeta (13) primers were used in the PCR. The method was immunoSEQ multiplex PCR; TCRdb's version includes in-frame clones alone and lacks a portion of them. Among 120,000 or so clones listed, around 84% were seen once. The CDR3 totals 14 residues. Looked up from germline, CDR1 is SGHNT and CDR2 is YYREEE (reference sequence). Trimming cost V 4 bases and J 5 bases, with 15 bases left between them. This clonotype originated in a woman aged 40 to 50 in good health and CMV-seronegative. Specimen: PBMCs. The chain employs TRBV5-4 and TRBJ2-5, with D maybe TRBD1 (5 bases). The CDR3 sequence is CASSPYQGPETQYF. The CDR3 DNA is TGTGCCAGCAGCCCCTATCAGGGTCCCGAGACCCAGTACTTC.